This T cell receptor beta chain was captured by sequencing in a study of T cell repertoires in cytomegalovirus infection. On the study more broadly: The public TCR beta signatures pointed to both CMV infection and matching HLA type. Findings and caveats of the study: The study found HLA-C-restricted CMV-specific TCR beta clonotypes dominating the ex vivo response. Accumulated public TCR beta family frequency recognized individuals carrying CMV together with the relevant HLA.

CDR1 and CDR2 from the germline V gene are SGHNT and YYREEE (reference sequence). The J segment lost 0 bases and the V segment lost 3 bases, leaving 7 bases of the junction unmatched. The CDR3 consists of 17 residues. This clonotype occurred a few times. Antigen specificity is unknown. TCRdb itself ran the reads through MiXCR, one entry per CDR3 protein. Here the sample spans 45,000 to 75,000 distinct CDR3 sequences, 25% to 40% being singletons. The sequence was collected from a human donor in good health (CMV status not recorded). Some clones in this sample may be carry-over from other donors' samples. Sequencing was performed on PBMCs, sequenced either directly or after in vitro stimulation (not recorded which). This sequence joins TRBV5-4 and TRBJ1-4; TRBD1 aligns across 8 bases. DNA of the CDR3: TGTGCCAGCAGCTCTATGGACAGGGATCCAACTAATGAAAAACTGTTTTTT. Protein product: CASSSMDRDPTNEKLFF.